The 10 T cell receptor beta chains reported below all come from one sample, sequenced in a study of T cells in Graves' hyperthyroidism and ophthalmopathy. RNA transcripts provided the source from which TCR beta CDR3 regions were amplified. Researchers ran a first-round RT-PCR on the TCR CDR3 using the HTBI primer set. TCRdb re-called the multiplex PCR reads through MiXCR, storing one row per CDR3 protein. Found here are around 600,000 distinct CDR3 sequences, more than 12% of them singletons; the top ten hold 9.5% to 15%. Material: blood. The source of these receptors is a woman between 50 and 59 years old with Graves' ophthalmopathy.

A few counts support this clonotype. The CDR3 nucleotides read TGTGCCAGCAGTTTAACTATGATGGGGGGGCCCACCTACGAGCAGTACTTC. It yields the protein CASSLTMMGGPTYEQYF. This chain joins TRBV27 and TRBJ2-7; tentative D call: TRBD2 (7 bases). The CDR3 length is 17 residues. Germline CDR1 is MNHEY and CDR2 is SMNVEV (reference sequence). The germline V and J ends were trimmed by 2 bases and 2 bases, with 19 bases remaining between them.

This clonotype has ten or more counts. V usage is TRBV28 and J usage is TRBJ2-3; TRBD2 matches at 9 bases. V dropped 5 bases and J dropped 1; count of bases not matched to a gene: 7. The V gene's germline CDR1 is MDHEN and CDR2 SYDVKM. CDR3 size: 16 residues. The CDR3 loop is CASSPPERGGTDTQYF. CDR3 nucleotide sequence: TGTGCCAGCAGTCCCCCGGAGCGGGGGGGCACAGATACGCAGTATTTT.

Comments on this clonotype: A single base separates this from a much larger clone, so it may be a read error. The chain uses TRBV10-3 and TRBJ2-3; D is ambiguous. From germline, CDR1 is ENHRY and CDR2 SYGVKD. This CDR3 is built from 11 residues. The ends were cut back, 5 bases at V and 9 bases at J, with 9 bases in the middle. The CDR3 nucleotides are TGTGCCATCAGTTTAGGGTCCACGCAGTATTTT. As protein: CAISLGSTQYF.

This chain connects TRBV27 to TRBJ2-3; D is uncertain. CDR1 and CDR2 (germline): MNHEY, SMNVEV (reference sequence). The CDR3 totals 14 residues. V shed 3 bases and J shed 4 bases, with 11 bases lying between them. CDR3 residues: CASSLTDLADTQYF. The DNA of the CDR3 is TGTGCCAGCAGTTTGACGGATCTGGCAGATACGCAGTATTTT.

This clonotype was found many times. Here the CDR3 DNA reads TGTGCCAGCAGATTCCTAGCGGGACCCTACGAGCAGTACTTC. Its protein product is CASRFLAGPYEQYF. The gene calls are TRBV28 and TRBJ2-7, with TRBD2 identical over 9 bases. The germline CDR1 and CDR2 sequences are MDHEN and SYDVKM. V was clipped by 6 bases and J by 2 bases; unmatched bases: 5. The CDR3 is 14 residues long.

The sample holds many counts of this clonotype. The rearrangement joins TRBV20-1 to TRBJ1-2, with D unresolved. The V end lost 0 bases, the J end lost 3 bases, and 8 bases lay between the germline ends. Germline V gene sequence: CDR1 DFQATT, CDR2 SNEGSKA (reference sequence). The CDR3 has 13 amino acids. This CDR3 reads CSARDRSYYGYTF. DNA for the CDR3: TGCAGTGCTAGAGACAGGAGCTACTATGGCTACACCTTC.

Note on this clonotype: This could be a read error, since a much larger clone is one nucleotide away. The chain carries TRBV6-4 and TRBJ2-5, with 12 bases fitting TRBD2. The germline V gene encodes CDR1 MRHNA and CDR2 SNTAGT. V dropped 7 bases and J dropped 2; count of bases not matched to a gene: 8. CDR3 size: 16 residues. CDR3 nucleotide sequence: TGTGCCAGCACCGAGACTAGCGGGAGTCGTCAAGAGACCCAGTACTTC. The encoded protein is CASTETSGSRQETQYF.

This clonotype was picked up many times. CDR3 DNA: TGTGCCAGCACTTCTGGACAGTACACAGATACGCAGTATTTT. Residues: CASTSGQYTDTQYF. The rearrangement uses TRBV12-3 or TRBV12-4 and TRBJ2-3; possibly TRBD1 for D (6 bases). The V end was cut by 7 bases, the J end by 2 bases, with 13 bases between. CDR3 length: 14 amino acids.

About this clonotype itself: A read error is possible here, since a much larger clone lies one base away. The chain is built from TRBV6-1 and TRBJ2-2; maybe TRBD2 (6 bases). Germline-derived CDR1 and CDR2 are MNHNS and SASEGT. The CDR3 contains 15 residues. CDR3 DNA sequence: TGTGCCAGCAGTGAGGACGCGGGGAACACCGAGGAGCTGTTTTTT. Protein sequence: CASSEDAGNTEELFF.

This clonotype was picked up many times. The rearrangement joins TRBV7-2 to TRBJ2-3; 13 positions match TRBD2. Germline CDR1 reads SGHTA; CDR2 reads FQGNSA. This CDR3 has 16 amino acids. Unmatched junction bases numbered 7, after V lost 5 bases and J lost 5 bases. DNA of the CDR3: TGTGCCAGCAGCAGGACTAGCGGGAGCGTTGGAGATACGCAGTATTTT. Translated: CASSRTSGSVGDTQYF.